One and the same sample provided the 6 T cell receptor beta chains below, sequenced in a study of preoperative IRX-2 immunotherapy in early breast cancer. Described treatment: preoperative locoregional IRX-2 cytokine immunotherapy. Data came from immunoSEQ multiplex PCR; TCRdb stores just in-frame clones and leaves some out. The repertoire holds about 29,000 clones, with 90% as singletons. Specimen collection occurred from a patient treated with IRX-2 immunotherapy. The receptor source for this set is a human donor with breast cancer.

This sequence joins TRBV16 and TRBJ1-5, with D perhaps matching TRBD1 (5 bases). V gave up 0 bases and J gave up 9 bases, with 15 bases separating them. Germline V gives CDR1 KGHSY, CDR2 FQNENV. The CDR3 length is 15 residues. The CDR3 spells CASSQSGTGEWPQHF. The DNA for the CDR3 is TGTGCCAGCAGCCAATCGGGGACCGGAGAATGGCCCCAGCATTTT.

This chain uses TRBV6-5 with TRBJ2-1, with a weak D call TRBD1 (6 bases). Trimming stripped 5 bases from V and 7 bases from J, with 9 bases between. This CDR3 is 12 amino acids long. Germline assignment: CDR1 MNHEY and CDR2 SVGAGI. The CDR3 here is CASSQGGNEQFF. CDR3 bases: TGTGCCAGCAGTCAAGGGGGAAATGAGCAGTTCTTC.

The V and J genes are TRBV30 and TRBJ2-7; 8 bases fit TRBD1. The CDR3 totals 14 residues. Losses at the gene ends were 2 bases for V and 5 bases for J; bases not matched to a gene: 8. The germline gives CDR1 GTSNPN, CDR2 SVGIG (reference sequence). The CDR3 loop reads CAWSSGQGSNEQYF. The CDR3 coding sequence is TGTGCCTGGAGTAGCGGACAGGGTAGCAACGAGCAGTACTTC.

The CDR3 reads CASSIGGSSNEQFF. The CDR3 nucleotides read TGTGCCAGTAGTATAGGCGGGAGTTCCAATGAGCAGTTCTTC. The chain is built from TRBV19 and TRBJ2-1, with 7 positions matching TRBD2. Unmatched junction bases numbered 3, after V lost 1 base and J lost 6 bases. The length of the CDR3 is 14 residues. Germline V CDR1 and CDR2: LNHDA, SQIVND (reference sequence). The full variable domain, with the rest looked up from reference TRBV19 and TRBJ2-1, is DGGITQSPKYLFRKEGQNVTLSCEQNLNHDAMYWYRQDPGQGLRLIYYSQIVNDFQKGDIAEGYSVSREKKESFPLTVTSAQKNPTAFYLCASSIGGSSNEQFFGPGTRLTVL.

In this sample, this clone turned up once. V and J are TRBV27 and TRBJ2-5; D might be TRBD2 (5 bases). The V end was cut by 2 bases, the J end by 4 bases, with 8 bases between. Germline values: CDR1 MNHEY, CDR2 SMNVEV (reference sequence). The CDR3 runs 13 residues. This CDR3 reads CASSLGRVETQYF. The CDR3 DNA reads as TGTGCCAGCAGTTTAGGGCGGGTAGAGACCCAGTACTTC.

The V and J genes are TRBV2 and TRBJ2-5; D not certain. V was shortened by 4 bases and J by 5 bases, with 8 bases between the two germline ends. The CDR3 runs to 12 residues. CDR1 is SNHLY and CDR2 is FYNNEI in the germline V gene. CDR3 DNA: TGTGCCAGCAGTGTAGTGGGGGAGACCCAGTACTTC. Its translation: CASSVVGETQYF.